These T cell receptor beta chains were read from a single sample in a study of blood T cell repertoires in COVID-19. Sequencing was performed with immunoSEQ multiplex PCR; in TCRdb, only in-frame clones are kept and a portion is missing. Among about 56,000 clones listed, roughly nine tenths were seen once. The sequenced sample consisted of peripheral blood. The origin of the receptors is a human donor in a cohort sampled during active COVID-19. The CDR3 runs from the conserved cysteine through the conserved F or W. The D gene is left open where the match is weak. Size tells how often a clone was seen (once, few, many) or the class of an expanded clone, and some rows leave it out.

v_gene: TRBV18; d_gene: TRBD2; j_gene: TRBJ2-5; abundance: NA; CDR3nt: TGTGCCAGCTCCTTGACTAGCGGCCCCCAAGAGACCCAGTACTTC; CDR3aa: CASSLTSGPQETQYF
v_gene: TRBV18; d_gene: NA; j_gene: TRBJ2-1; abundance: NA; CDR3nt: TGTGCCAGCTCACCAACGGATGAGCAGTTCTTC; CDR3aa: CASSPTDEQFF
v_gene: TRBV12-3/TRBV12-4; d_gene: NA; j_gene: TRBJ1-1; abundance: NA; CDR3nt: TGTGCCAGCACCAATCCAGGCAGGAAAGCTTTCTTT; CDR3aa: CASTNPGRKAFF
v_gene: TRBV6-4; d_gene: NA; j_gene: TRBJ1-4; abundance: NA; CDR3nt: TGTGCCAGAAGACCCGGGACACCAGGCGCTGCAACTAATGAAAAACTGTTTTTT; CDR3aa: CARRPGTPGAATNEKLFF
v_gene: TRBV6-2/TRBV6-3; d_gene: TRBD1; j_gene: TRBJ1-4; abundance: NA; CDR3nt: TGTGCCAGCAGCACGGACAGGCGACCTAATGAAAAACTGTTTTTT; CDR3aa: CASSTDRRPNEKLFF
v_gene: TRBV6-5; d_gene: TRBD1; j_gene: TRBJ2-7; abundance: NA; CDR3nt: TGTGCCAGCAGCGAGACGACAGGGTTGGGCGAGCAGTACTTC; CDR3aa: CASSETTGLGEQYF
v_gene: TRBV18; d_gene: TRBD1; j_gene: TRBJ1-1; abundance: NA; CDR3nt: TGTGCCAGCTCACCCCGGACAGGGGAGGAATGGAACACTGAAGCTTTCTTT; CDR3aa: CASSPRTGEEWNTEAFF
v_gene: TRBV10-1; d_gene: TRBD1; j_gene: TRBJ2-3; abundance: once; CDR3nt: TGCGCCAGCAGTGAGTCTAGGACAGGTCGCGGGACAGATACGCAGTATTTT; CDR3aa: CASSESRTGRGTDTQYF
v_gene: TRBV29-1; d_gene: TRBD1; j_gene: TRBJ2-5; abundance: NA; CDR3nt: TGCAGCGTTGATCACAGGCCAGGGGGCCAGTACTTC; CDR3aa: CSVDHRPGGQYF
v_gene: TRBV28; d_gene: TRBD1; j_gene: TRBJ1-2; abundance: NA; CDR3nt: TGTGCCAGCAGTACCCCGGGGACAGGGAGGGCTAACTATGGCTACACCTTC; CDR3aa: CASSTPGTGRANYGYTF
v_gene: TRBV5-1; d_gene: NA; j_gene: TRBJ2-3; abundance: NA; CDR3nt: TGCGCCAGCAGCCCATGGACGCGGGGAGTAGATACGCAGTATTTT; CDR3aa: CASSPWTRGVDTQYF
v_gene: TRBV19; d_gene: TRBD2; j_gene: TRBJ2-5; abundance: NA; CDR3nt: TGTGCCAGTAGTCGAGGAGCGGGAGTGGGGGAGACCCAGTACTTC; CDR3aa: CASSRGAGVGETQYF
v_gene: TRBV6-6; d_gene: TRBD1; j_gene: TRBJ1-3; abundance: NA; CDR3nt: TGTGCCAGCAGTCCGGACAGGCTGAGCTCTGGAAACACCATATATTTT; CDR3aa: CASSPDRLSSGNTIYF